The rows below give T cell receptor beta chains drawn from one sample of a study of regulatory T cells in long-lasting Graves disease. TCRdb fed the multiplex PCR reads into MiXCR, producing one record per CDR3 protein. The repertoire consists of approximately 690,000 distinct CDR3 sequences, with about 30% occurring once and the leading ten covering 42%. Sample: peripheral blood mononuclear cells (PBMCs), taken when the disease was refractory, from a patient treated with antithyroid drugs. The receptor source for this set is a female donor with Graves disease. The CDR3 runs from the conserved cysteine through the conserved F or W. The order of the fields is CDR3 length, D gene, V gene, J gene, clone size, CDR3 DNA, CDR3 protein. A D gene is named only where the DNA matches it firmly. Size tells how often a clone was seen (once, few, many) or the class of an expanded clone, and some rows leave it out.

>15|TRBD1|TRBV5-1|TRBJ1-5|few
TGCGCCAGCAGCCCGTCCGGGACAGGGATTCAGCCCCAGCATTTT
CASSPSGTGIQPQHF
>15|TRBD1|TRBV6-1|TRBJ1-6|NA
TGTGCCAGCAGTCCCACAGGGGGGTGGGATTCACCCCTCCACTTT
CASSPTGGWDSPLHF
>13|NA|TRBV2|TRBJ1-5|many
TGTGCCAGCAGCGGGGACTGGAATCAGCCCCAGCATTTT
CASSGDWNQPQHF
>13|NA|TRBV6-1|TRBJ1-2|few
TGTGCCAGCAGTGGTTCCCCGTTTTATGGCTACACCTTC
CASSGSPFYGYTF
>14|TRBD1|TRBV15|TRBJ1-5|NA
TGTGCCACCAGCAGAGTCGGGACAGATCAGCCCCAGCATTTT
CATSRVGTDQPQHF
>12|TRBD1|TRBV29-1|TRBJ1-1|few
TGCAGCGTCCGACAGGGGTACACTGAAGCTTTCTTT
CSVRQGYTEAFF
>14|TRBD1|TRBV28|TRBJ1-2|few
TGTGCCAGCAGTTTATGGACAGGGCTCTATGGCTACACCTTC
CASSLWTGLYGYTF
>11|NA|TRBV20-1|TRBJ2-7|few
TGCAGTGCTAGTTTGGGGGACGAGCAGTACTTC
CSASLGDEQYF
>19|TRBD2|TRBV12-3/TRBV12-4|TRBJ2-7|few
TGTGCCAGCAGTCCTCTACCGGGACTAGCGGGAGAATCTACCTACGAGCAGTACTTC
CASSPLPGLAGESTYEQYF
>15|NA|TRBV11-2|TRBJ1-2|few
TGTGCCAGCAGCGAGCGACCTGCTTGGGGTGATGGCTACACCTTC
CASSERPAWGDGYTF
>17|TRBD2|TRBV19|TRBJ2-5|NA
TGTGCCAGTAGTCCAACCCATGGTAGCGGGAGTTATGAGACCCAGTACTTC
CASSPTHGSGSYETQYF
>17|NA|TRBV2|TRBJ1-1|few
TGTGCCAGCAGCTTGTCCCAAAGGGGTTCCATGAACACTGAAGCTTTCTTT
CASSLSQRGSMNTEAFF
>15|TRBD1|TRBV7-2|TRBJ2-1|NA
TGTGCCAGCAGATCCGGGACAGGGAGGTACAATGAGCAGTTCTTC
CASRSGTGRYNEQFF
>13|NA|TRBV7-9|TRBJ1-4|NA
TGTGCCAGCAGGACATTCAAAAATGAAAAACTGTTTTTT
CASRTFKNEKLFF
>14|TRBD1|TRBV4-1|TRBJ2-5|NA
TGCGCCAGCAGCCAAGAGACAGGGCAAGAGACCCAGTACTTC
CASSQETGQETQYF
>15|TRBD2|TRBV5-1|TRBJ2-3|NA
TGCGCCAGCAGCTTATCTAGCGGGACCACAGATACGCAGTATTTT
CASSLSSGTTDTQYF
>14|NA|TRBV7-9|TRBJ2-3|NA
TGTGCCAGCAGCCCCAGGGACTTCACAGATACGCAGTATTTT
CASSPRDFTDTQYF
>18|TRBD1|TRBV7-2|TRBJ2-2|few
TGTGCCAGCAGCTTAGCGGGACAGGGTATAGGTAGAACCGGGGAGCTGTTTTTT
CASSLAGQGIGRTGELFF
>15|TRBD1|TRBV28|TRBJ1-5|NA
TGTGCCAGCAGCCGGGACAGTTCCGTAGATCAGCCCCAGCATTTT
CASSRDSSVDQPQHF
>13|NA|TRBV20-1|TRBJ1-5|NA
TGCAGTGCTAGAGCGACTGATAATCAGCCCCAGCATTTT
CSARATDNQPQHF
>13|NA|TRBV7-9|TRBJ2-6|few
TGTGCCAGCGGAGTGCGAGGGGCCAACGTCCTGACTTTC
CASGVRGANVLTF
>15|NA|TRBV5-1|TRBJ1-1|NA
TGCGCCAGCAGCTTGAATGGGGACCTGAACACTGAAGCTTTCTTT
CASSLNGDLNTEAFF
>17|NA|TRBV4-2|TRBJ2-7|NA
TGTGCCAGCAGCCAAGGGGAGTACGGACTGACGGAGGACGAGCAGTACTTC
CASSQGEYGLTEDEQYF
>14|TRBD1|TRBV7-9|TRBJ1-1|few
TGTGCCAGCAGGCCAGGGGGCTCGAACACTGAAGCTTTCTTT
CASRPGGSNTEAFF
>16|NA|TRBV5-1|TRBJ1-5|few
TGCGCCAGCAGCTTGGATCCGGGGGTGAGCAATCAGCCCCAGCATTTT
CASSLDPGVSNQPQHF
>14|NA|TRBV2|TRBJ1-1|many
TGTGCCAGCAGCACAACAGGGATGAACACTGAAGCTTTCTTT
CASSTTGMNTEAFF